The rows below give T cell receptor beta chains drawn from one sample of a study of identifying expanded T cells in peripheral blood. Assay used: immunoSEQ multiplex PCR; TCRdb lists only in-frame clones, some missing. Among about 82,000 clones listed, about 90% were seen once. Sequencing input: blood. These receptors all stem from a person between 18 and 75 years old in good health. The CDR3 runs from the conserved cysteine through the conserved F or W. The D gene is left open where the match is weak. Clone size appears in some rows only: once, few, many, or a class for an expanded clone.

>NA|TRBJ1-3|TRBV4-1|TRBD1
CASSGQVAGNTIYF
TGCGCCAGCAGCGGACAGGTCGCTGGAAACACCATATATTTT
>NA|TRBJ2-1|TRBV19|NA
CASSISGRIDNEQFF
TGTGCCAGTAGTATTTCGGGGAGGATCGACAATGAGCAGTTCTTC
>NA|TRBJ1-5|TRBV6-5|NA
CASRDYSNQPQHF
TGTGCCAGCAGGGATTATAGCAATCAGCCCCAGCATTTT
>NA|TRBJ1-5|TRBV5-5|NA
CASSLAGGINQPQHF
TGTGCCAGCAGCTTGGCGGGCGGAATCAATCAGCCCCAGCATTTT
>NA|TRBJ1-1|TRBV6-5|TRBD1
CASSYRDRADEAFF
TGTGCCAGCAGTTACAGGGACAGGGCCGATGAAGCTTTCTTT
>NA|TRBJ2-7|TRBV6-1|TRBD1
CASSDLLTGDAF
TGTGCCAGCAGTGACCTCTTGACAGGGGATGCTTTC
>once|TRBJ1-6|TRBV28|NA
CASSLGRGLNNSPLHF
TGTGCCAGCAGTTTAGGCCGGGGTCTAAATAATTCACCCCTCCACTTT
>NA|TRBJ1-2|TRBV4-2|NA
CASSQGDRRAGYTF
TGTGCCAGCAGCCAAGGAGACCGCCGGGCCGGCTACACCTTC
>NA|TRBJ2-6|TRBV18|NA
CASSLQGSGANVLTF
TGTGCCAGCTCCCTACAGGGATCTGGGGCCAACGTCCTGACTTTC
>NA|TRBJ1-6|TRBV4-1|NA
CASSLYSNAGSSPLHF
TGCGCCAGCAGCCTCTATAGTAATGCGGGCAGCTCACCCCTCCACTTT
>NA|TRBJ1-1|TRBV6-1|NA
CASSEIGPTEAFF
TGTGCCAGCAGTGAGATTGGCCCCACTGAAGCTTTCTTT
>NA|TRBJ2-3|TRBV4-2|NA
CASSQASVDISTDTQYF
TGTGCCAGCAGCCAAGCGTCCGTAGATATTAGCACAGATACGCAGTATTTT
>NA|TRBJ2-3|TRBV5-1|TRBD1
CASSLATGGRTDTQYF
TGCGCCAGCAGCTTGGCCACAGGGGGCCGCACAGATACGCAGTATTTT
>NA|TRBJ1-4|TRBV18|TRBD1
CASSRGTANEKLFF
TGTGCCAGCTCACGAGGGACAGCTAATGAAAAACTGTTTTTT
>NA|TRBJ1-3|TRBV6-6|NA
CASSPLGGSSGNTIYF
TGTGCCAGCAGCCCTCTGGGGGGTAGCTCTGGAAACACCATATATTTT
>NA|TRBJ1-2|TRBV30|NA
CAWNLNYGYTF
TGTGCCTGGAACCTAAACTATGGCTACACCTTC
>NA|TRBJ2-3|TRBV5-1|NA
CASSSHISADTDTQYF
TGCGCCAGCAGCTCGCACATCTCAGCCGACACAGATACGCAGTATTTT
>NA|TRBJ1-2|TRBV15|TRBD1
CATSRAGQPYGYTF
TGTGCCACCAGCAGAGCGGGACAGCCCTATGGCTACACCTTC
>NA|TRBJ1-6|TRBV4-1|TRBD1
CASSLTGGVSYNSPLHF
TGCGCCAGCAGCCTCACAGGGGGCGTTTCCTATAATTCACCCCTCCACTTT
>NA|TRBJ2-2|TRBV18|TRBD2
CASSWTSGNTGELFF
TGTGCCAGCTCGTGGACTAGCGGGAATACCGGGGAGCTGTTTTTT
>NA|TRBJ1-6|TRBV5-1|NA
CASSLMASRSYNSPLHF
TGCGCCAGCAGCTTGATGGCCAGCCGCTCCTATAATTCACCCCTCCACTTT
>NA|TRBJ2-1|TRBV6-1|TRBD2
CASSVTSGGANEQFF
TGTGCCAGCAGTGTTACTAGCGGGGGGGCAAATGAGCAGTTCTTC
>NA|TRBJ2-3|TRBV4-2|TRBD2
CASSQDGAGGDTQYF
TGTGCCAGCAGCCAAGACGGAGCGGGAGGGGATACGCAGTATTTT
>NA|TRBJ1-1|TRBV6-1|NA
CASSATFGEWVTEAFF
TGTGCCAGCAGTGCTACTTTCGGGGAATGGGTCACTGAAGCTTTCTTT
>NA|TRBJ1-2|TRBV19|NA
CASRGQAVGGYTF
TGTGCCAGTAGGGGACAAGCAGTAGGAGGCTACACCTTC
>few|TRBJ2-7|TRBV6-5|NA
CASSDQYEQYF
TGTGCCAGCAGCGACCAGTACGAGCAGTACTTC
>NA|TRBJ2-3|TRBV7-3|TRBD2
CASSFGGGLTDTQYF
TGTGCCAGCAGCTTCGGCGGGGGACTCACAGATACGCAGTATTTT
>NA|TRBJ1-2|TRBV2|NA
CASTGTGYGYTF
TGTGCCAGCACCGGGACCGGCTATGGCTACACCTTC
>once|TRBJ2-2|TRBV5-1|NA
CASSLRPGDTGELFF
TGCGCCAGCAGCTTGCGGCCGGGGGACACCGGGGAGCTGTTTTTT
>few|TRBJ1-6|TRBV5-1|TRBD1
CASNPGQGNSPLHF
TGCGCCAGCAACCCGGGACAGGGCAATTCACCCCTCCACTTT
>NA|TRBJ2-4|TRBV27|NA
CASSLTGGIQYF
TGTGCCAGCAGTTTAACAGGTGGAATTCAGTACTTC
>NA|TRBJ1-5|TRBV10-3|NA
CAISEQGLGQPQHF
TGTGCCATCAGTGAGCAGGGTCTTGGGCAGCCCCAGCATTTT
>NA|TRBJ1-1|TRBV19|TRBD1
CASSSHRGRDTEAFF
TGTGCCAGTAGTTCCCACAGGGGGCGGGACACTGAAGCTTTCTTT
>NA|TRBJ1-1|TRBV6-6|TRBD1
CASGQGMAEAFF
TGTGCCAGCGGACAGGGGATGGCTGAAGCTTTCTTT
>NA|TRBJ2-5|TRBV7-2|NA
CASSFYGETQYF
TGTGCCAGCAGCTTCTACGGAGAGACCCAGTACTTC
>NA|TRBJ2-5|TRBV19|NA
CASSINRRMVSETQYF
TGTGCCAGTAGTATTAACAGACGTATGGTCTCGGAGACCCAGTACTTC
>NA|TRBJ2-7|TRBV5-1|NA
CASSLTGSGSDEQYF
TGCGCCAGCAGCTTGACAGGTTCCGGGTCGGACGAGCAGTACTTC
>NA|TRBJ2-1|TRBV7-2|TRBD2
CASSRGSGVHSEQFF
TGTGCCAGCAGCCGCGGGAGCGGGGTGCATAGTGAGCAGTTCTTC
>NA|TRBJ1-3|TRBV9|NA
CASSVEPDSGNTIYF
TGTGCCAGCAGCGTAGAGCCTGATAGTGGAAACACCATATATTTT
>NA|TRBJ2-1|TRBV27|TRBD2
CASSLSRGVNEQFF
TGTGCCAGCAGTTTATCGCGGGGGGTCAATGAGCAGTTCTTC
>once|TRBJ2-6|TRBV5-1|TRBD1
CASSRTGAIGANVLTF
TGCGCCAGCAGCCGGACAGGGGCAATTGGGGCCAACGTCCTGACTTTC
>once|TRBJ1-3|TRBV30|NA
CAWTLGLTGNTIYF
TGTGCCTGGACATTAGGCCTCACTGGAAACACCATATATTTT
>NA|TRBJ1-3|TRBV4-1|TRBD1
CASSQVGGGGNTIYF
TGCGCCAGCAGCCAAGTAGGGGGCGGTGGAAACACCATATATTTT
>NA|TRBJ2-7|TRBV4-1|TRBD1
CASSHRDRAREQYF
TGCGCCAGCAGCCACCGGGACAGGGCTAGAGAGCAGTACTTC
>NA|TRBJ2-1|TRBV9|TRBD2
CASSVSAGIGYNEQFF
TGTGCCAGCAGCGTGTCAGCGGGGATAGGCTACAATGAGCAGTTCTTC
>NA|TRBJ2-5|TRBV5-1|NA
CASSLGGGLKTQYF
TGCGCCAGCAGCTTGGGAGGGGGGTTAAAGACCCAGTACTTC
>NA|TRBJ2-5|TRBV18|NA
CASSPPWETQYF
TGTGCCAGCTCACCACCGTGGGAGACCCAGTACTTC
>NA|TRBJ2-7|TRBV5-1|NA
CASSLANSYEQYF
TGCGCCAGCAGCTTGGCCAACTCCTACGAGCAGTACTTC